The 20 T cell receptor beta chains presented below share a single source sample, sequenced in a study of T cell repertoires in cytomegalovirus infection. TCRdb re-analysed the reads in MiXCR, keeping a single row per CDR3 protein. Here the sample spans 480,000 or so distinct CDR3 sequences, about 11% being singletons. Material: PBMCs. All receptors come from a human donor in good health (CMV status not recorded). Some clones in this sample may be carry-over from other donors' samples.

The sample holds a few counts of this clonotype. V usage is TRBV29-1 and J usage is TRBJ2-6; 11 bases are a match to TRBD1. This CDR3 is built from 19 residues. Per germline, CDR1 SQVTM and CDR2 ANQGSEA. The trim removed 5 bases at V and 0 bases at J, leaving 12 bases unmatched. The CDR3 nucleotides read TGCAGCGTTCTGGTTTTTTGGACAGGGGGCGCCTCTGGGGCCAACGTCCTGACTTTC. Its protein is CSVLVFWTGGASGANVLTF. Full variable domain (outside the CDR3, taken from reference TRBV29-1 and TRBJ2-6): SAVISQKPSRDICQRGTSLTIQCQVDSQVTMMFWYRQQPGQSLTLIATANQGSEATYESGFVIDKFPISRPNLTFSTLTVSNMSPEDSSIYLCSVLVFWTGGASGANVLTFGAGSRLTVL.

This clonotype was counted ten times or more. V and J are TRBV15 and TRBJ2-1; weak D call: TRBD1 (6 bases). Germline V gives CDR1 LNHNV, CDR2 YYDKDF (reference sequence). The ends were cut back, 3 bases at V and 8 bases at J, with 17 bases in the middle. CDR3 length: 15 amino acids. Here the CDR3 reads CATSSNMRGIDEQFF. The CDR3, as DNA: TGTGCCACCAGCAGCAATATGAGGGGGATCGATGAGCAGTTCTTC.

This clonotype was recorded at least ten times. The rearrangement links TRBV6-2 or TRBV6-3 to TRBJ2-7, with D possibly being TRBD1 (5 bases). V lost 2 bases and J lost 0, with 17 bases in between. The CDR3 has 17 amino acids. CDR1 and CDR2 from the germline V gene are MNHEY and SVGEGT. The DNA of the CDR3 is TGTGCCAGCAGTTACCCCCTAGGACAAGCAGACTCCTACGAGCAGTACTTC. It is translated as CASSYPLGQADSYEQYF.

This clonotype came up a few times. The rearrangement uses TRBV11-2 and TRBJ1-2; 8 bases align to TRBD1. In germline, CDR1 is SGHAT, CDR2 FQNNGV. Trimming at V came to 4 bases and at J to 6 bases, leaving 10 bases not matched to a gene. This CDR3 is 15 amino acids long. CDR3 amino acids: CASSSSDRGGHGYTF. The CDR3 DNA sequence: TGTGCCAGCAGCTCCTCCGACAGGGGTGGGCATGGCTACACCTTC.

This clonotype came up many times. The V call is TRBV12-3 or TRBV12-4, the J call TRBJ1-1, with a possible D match to TRBD1 (5 bases). CDR3 size: 17 residues. Trimming cost V 2 bases and J 5 bases, with 21 bases left between them. CDR3 residues: CASSLWDLRVGYTEAFF. The CDR3 DNA reads as TGTGCCAGCAGTTTATGGGACTTGCGGGTGGGGTATACTGAAGCTTTCTTT.

Many counts were recorded for this clonotype. J is TRBJ1-5 and V is TRBV28, with D possibly TRBD1 on 6 matching bases. The CDR3 has 15 residues. Germline CDR1 and CDR2: MDHEN and SYDVKM. Trimming took 6 bases from V and 5 from J, leaving 17 bases between them. The CDR3 sequence: CASRQFQQGYQPQHF. CDR3 coding DNA: TGTGCCAGCAGACAGTTTCAACAGGGATATCAGCCCCAGCATTTT.

The chain uses TRBV10-3 and TRBJ1-1; the D is unclear. Germline V gene lookup returns CDR1 ENHRY and CDR2 SYGVKD. The CDR3 extends over 13 amino acids. V shed 7 bases and J shed 3 bases, with 12 bases lying between them. The CDR3 is CAITGTQDTEAFF. The CDR3 DNA reads as TGTGCCATCACTGGCACCCAGGACACTGAAGCTTTCTTT.

This clonotype occurred a few times. V and J are TRBV9 and TRBJ1-1, with unresolved D. This CDR3 contains 15 residues. Trimming cost V 0 bases and J 5 bases, with 14 bases left between them. In germline, CDR1 is SGDLS, CDR2 YYNGEE. The CDR3 loop reads CASSVAGRWGTEAFF. CDR3 bases: TGTGCCAGCAGCGTAGCGGGTCGGTGGGGAACTGAAGCTTTCTTT.

This clonotype was observed at least ten times. J is TRBJ1-6 and V is TRBV7-9, with D tentatively TRBD1 (5 bases). V was clipped by 5 bases and J by 7 bases, with 9 bases between them. The CDR3 is 13 residues long. Germline assignment: CDR1 SEHNR and CDR2 FQNEAQ (reference sequence). This CDR3 reads CASSTDRNSPLHF. The CDR3 nucleotides are TGTGCCAGCAGCACCGACAGAAATTCACCCCTCCACTTT.

This chain links TRBV3-1 with TRBJ2-7; possible D gene TRBD2, 6 bases. The CDR3 is 15 residues long. V dropped 1 base and J dropped 0 bases, with 10 bases sitting between them. Germline V lookup: CDR1 LGHDT, CDR2 YNNKEL (reference sequence). DNA of the CDR3: TGTGCCAGCAGCCAAGCGGGGGTCGACTCCTACGAGCAGTACTTC. Its protein product is CASSQAGVDSYEQYF.

The sample holds many counts of this clonotype. V gene TRBV7-8 combines with J gene TRBJ2-5; D is undetermined. V shed 4 bases and J shed 6 bases, with 21 bases lying between them. The length of the CDR3 is 16 residues. Germline V gene sequence: CDR1 SGHVS, CDR2 FQNEAQ. DNA for the CDR3: TGTGCCAGCAGCTACTCGGACGGATTCGGGTTGAAGACCCAGTACTTC. Protein sequence: CASSYSDGFGLKTQYF. The full variable domain, its missing parts supplied by reference TRBV7-8 and TRBJ2-5, is GAGVSQSPRYKVAKRGQDVALRCDPISGHVSLFWYQQALGQGPEFLTYFQNEAQLDKSGLPSDRFFAERPEGSVSTLKIQRTQQEDSAVYLCASSYSDGFGLKTQYFGPGTRLLVL.

The V and J genes are TRBV7-3 and TRBJ2-2, with 7 positions matching TRBD2. Germline CDR1 SGHTA, CDR2 FQGTGA. V lost 8 bases to trimming and J lost 1 base; unmatched junction nucleotides: 4. The CDR3 length is 14 residues. The CDR3 nucleotides read TGTGCCAGCGCGGAGCGGGAGAACACCGGGGAGCTGTTTTTT. Translation: CASAERENTGELFF.

CDR3 region: CASGYEETQYF. The CDR3 region has the DNA TGTGCTAGTGGATACGAAGAGACCCAGTACTTC. The chain links TRBV12-5 to TRBJ2-5, with D hard to call. Deletions cut 6 bases from V and 3 bases from J, with 5 bases between. This CDR3 has 11 amino acids. In germline, CDR1 is LGHNT, CDR2 FRNRAP.

This clonotype was recorded many times. The rearrangement links TRBV7-2 to TRBJ2-3; D is ambiguous. Trimming removed 1 base from V and 1 base from J, with 9 bases in between. Germline V gene data show CDR1 as SGHTA and CDR2 as FQGNSA. This CDR3 region has 15 residues. The CDR3 nucleotides are TGTGCCAGCAGCTTAGTGTGGACCCGCACAGATACGCAGTATTTT. Translated: CASSLVWTRTDTQYF.

This clonotype was found many times. This chain links TRBV29-1 with TRBJ2-7, with D perhaps matching TRBD2 (7 bases). Trimming took 1 base from V and 3 from J, leaving 10 bases between them. Germline V gives CDR1 SQVTM, CDR2 ANQGSEA. CDR3 length: 13 amino acids. The CDR3 spells CSVEGGGLYEQYF. CDR3 DNA sequence: TGCAGCGTTGAAGGGGGGGGGCTCTACGAGCAGTACTTC.

This clonotype was picked up many times. As DNA, the CDR3 is TGTGCCAGCAGTTCAGGACAGCCCTTAGCCAAAAACATTCAGTACTTC. As protein: CASSSGQPLAKNIQYF. The rearrangement links TRBV27 to TRBJ2-4; weak D call: TRBD1 (6 bases). CDR3 length: 16 residues. CDR1 is MNHEY, CDR2 SMNVEV, per germline (reference sequence). The V end was cut by 4 bases, the J end by 0 bases, with 13 bases between.

This clonotype turned up a few times. This sequence joins TRBV4-2 and TRBJ1-3; D is possibly TRBD1 (6 bases). Between the trimmed V and J ends, which lost 1 base and 0 bases, there was a span of 7 bases. CDR1 is LGHNA, CDR2 YNFKEQ, per germline. The CDR3 is made up of 15 amino acids. The CDR3 bases are TGTGCCAGCAGCCAAGTGACAGGCTCTGGAAACACCATATATTTT. This translates into CASSQVTGSGNTIYF.

In its sample, this clonotype was seen many times. The genes are TRBV28 and TRBJ2-7; D ambiguous. V lost 7 bases, J lost 0 bases, and 13 bases lay in between. CDR3 size: 14 residues. Germline CDR1 MDHEN, CDR2 SYDVKM. The CDR3 nucleotides are TGTGCCAGCACCGCGACTTCCGTCTCCTACGAGCAGTACTTC. It translates to CASTATSVSYEQYF.

At least ten counts were recorded for this clonotype. The chain is built from TRBV20-1 and TRBJ1-1; D is undetermined. The germline CDR1 and CDR2 sequences are DFQATT and SNEGSKA (reference sequence). Trimming took off 4 bases at V and 6 bases at J, with 18 bases between the two ends. This CDR3 has 14 amino acids. The DNA for the CDR3 is TGCAGTGCTACTCTCTCAGACTGGGTTGCTGAAGCTTTCTTT. Residues: CSATLSDWVAEAFF.

This clonotype occurred many times. The chain is built from TRBV7-6 and TRBJ2-3; the match to TRBD2 covers 11 bases. This CDR3 is 16 amino acids long. Per the germline V gene, CDR1 is SGHVS and CDR2 is FNYEAQ. V lost 4 bases, J lost 3 bases, and 6 bases stayed unmatched. As DNA, the CDR3 is TGTGCCAGCAGCTCCCTAGCGGGAGGACAGACAGATACGCAGTATTTT. This gives the protein CASSSLAGGQTDTQYF.